The 31 T cell receptor beta chains in this list originate from one sample, sequenced in a study of blood T cell repertoires in COVID-19. TCRdb's copy holds only in-frame clones and misses some; the assay was immunoSEQ multiplex PCR. The sample consists of tens of thousands of clones, 75% to 90% of them appearing once. The sample taken for sequencing was peripheral blood. The receptors were sampled from a woman of 80 years or more with acute or convalescent COVID-19.

The V gene is TRBV7-8, the J gene TRBJ1-2; D possibly corresponds to TRBD1 (6 bases). Germline-derived CDR1 and CDR2 are SGHVS and FQNEAQ. Between the trimmed V and J ends, which lost 5 bases and 7 bases, there was a span of 14 bases. The CDR3 is 13 amino acids. CDR3: CASSQTGSVGYTF. CDR3 nucleotide sequence: TGTGCCAGCAGCCAGACAGGAAGTGTTGGCTACACCTTC. The full variable domain, with the rest looked up from reference TRBV7-8 and TRBJ1-2, is GAGVSQSPRYKVAKRGQDVALRCDPISGHVSLFWYQQALGQGPEFLTYFQNEAQLDKSGLPSDRFFAERPEGSVSTLKIQRTQQEDSAVYLCASSQTGSVGYTFGSGTRLTVV.

The chain employs TRBV5-4 and TRBJ2-1, with TRBD2 matching over 12 bases. There are 16 residues in the CDR3. CDR1 and CDR2 from the germline V gene are SGHNT and YYREEE (reference sequence). Here the CDR3 DNA reads TGTGTCCCCCCTAGCGGGGGGGAGGGGCCGTGCCATGAGCAGTTCTTC. Its translation is CVPPSGGEGPCHEQFF. Complete variable domain (other parts from reference TRBV5-4 and TRBJ2-1): ETGVTQSPTHLIKTRGQQVTLRCSSQSGHNTVSWYQQALGQGPQFIFQYYREEENGRGNFPPRFSGLQFPNYSSELNVNALELDDSALYLCVPPSGGEGPCHEQFFGPGTRLTVL.

The chain carries TRBV6-5 and TRBJ2-1, with TRBD1 matching 9 bases. Trimming took 8 bases from V and 6 from J; bases not matched to a gene: 8. Germline V gene data show CDR1 as MNHEY and CDR2 as SVGAGI. The CDR3 loop spans 14 amino acids. The CDR3 reads CASAGQGRFNEQFF. The CDR3 bases are TGTGCCAGCGCCGGACAGGGGCGATTCAATGAGCAGTTCTTC.

This clone was observed once. The rearrangement links TRBV30 to TRBJ1-2, with 7 nucleotides matching TRBD1. The CDR3 has 16 amino acids. The V and J ends lost 3 bases and 2 bases, in that order; junction bases with no gene match: 12. Germline-derived CDR1 and CDR2 are GTSNPN and SVGIG (reference sequence). DNA for the CDR3: TGTGCCTGGAGAGAAAAGGGGGCAAGGAGCAACTATGGCTACACCTTC. This codes for CAWREKGARSNYGYTF.

The chain links TRBV14 to TRBJ1-2; no clear D gene. V dropped 5 bases and J dropped 11 bases, with 21 bases sitting between them. Germline V gene data show CDR1 as SGHDN and CDR2 as FVKESK. This CDR3 comprises 14 residues. CDR3 DNA sequence: TGTGCCAGCAGCAAGGCTTCAGGCGCTCGCGGGTACACCTTC. Encoded protein: CASSKASGARGYTF.

This chain connects TRBV5-5 to TRBJ2-5; TRBD2 agrees at 7 bases. The CDR3 has 14 amino acids. J gave up 4 bases and V 4 bases, and 7 bases lay outside the gene matches. Germline CDR1 SGHKS, CDR2 YYEKEE (reference sequence). The CDR3 loop reads CASSPWTSGETQYF. The CDR3 DNA follows: TGTGCCAGCAGCCCATGGACTAGTGGAGAGACCCAGTACTTC.

The DNA for the CDR3 is TGCAGCGTTGAAGAGCTTACTAGCGGCATTTACAATGAGCAGTTCTTC. It yields the protein CSVEELTSGIYNEQFF. This chain connects TRBV29-1 to TRBJ2-1; 8 positions agree with TRBD2. Germline V gene lookup returns CDR1 SQVTM and CDR2 ANQGSEA. The CDR3 sequence is 16 residues long. V lost 0 bases to trimming and J lost 4 bases; unmatched junction nucleotides: 8.

This chain uses TRBV28 with TRBJ2-5, with TRBD1 identical over 9 bases. The CDR3 length is 14 residues. Per germline, CDR1 MDHEN and CDR2 SYDVKM. J lost 3 bases, V lost 7 bases, and 6 bases had no gene match. CDR3 coding DNA: TGTGCCAGCACATTCCGGACAGGGGAAGAGACCCAGTACTTC. Translation: CASTFRTGEETQYF. The variable domain in full, completed from reference TRBV28 and TRBJ2-5, reads DVKVTQSSRYLVKRTGEKVFLECVQDMDHENMFWYRQDPGLGLRLIYFSYDVKMKEKGDIPEGYSVSREKKERFSLILESASTNQTSMYLCASTFRTGEETQYFGPGTRLLVL.

The rearrangement links TRBV21-1 to TRBJ2-7; the tabulated D call, TRBD1, remains unverified against the DNA. TRBV21-1 is a recognized pseudogene. The length of the CDR3 is 16 residues. CDR3 coding DNA: TGTGCCAGCAGCGCACGACAGGTTCCTAGCTCCTACGAGCAGTACTTC. Its translation is CASSARQVPSSYEQYF.

The chain links TRBV19 to TRBJ1-5, with 7 bases fitting TRBD1. The CDR3 is 16 amino acids. The germline gives CDR1 LNHDA, CDR2 SQIVND (reference sequence). The junction had 8 bases not matched to a gene; V was cut back by 0 bases and J by 6 bases. The CDR3 spells CASSIEGQAIVQPQHF. The DNA of the CDR3 is TGTGCCAGTAGTATAGAAGGACAGGCCATCGTTCAGCCCCAGCATTTT.

The rearrangement uses TRBV5-6 and TRBJ1-1; maybe TRBD1 (6 bases). The CDR3 consists of 16 residues. Between the trimmed V and J ends, which lost 4 bases and 1 base, there was a span of 17 bases. The germline V gene encodes CDR1 SGHDT and CDR2 YYEEEE. The CDR3 here is CASSPTGLKANTEAFF. The DNA for the CDR3 is TGTGCCAGCAGCCCTACAGGGCTTAAGGCGAACACTGAAGCTTTCTTT.

This clone has just a few counts. The chain employs TRBV11-3 and TRBJ2-1; the match to TRBD2 covers 11 bases. The CDR3 contains 16 residues. Germline lookup yields CDR1 SGHNT and CDR2 YENEEA. V shed 3 bases, J shed 10 bases, and the junction held 11 bases outside the gene matches. CDR3 amino acids: CASSLLAGGPVGEQFF. The CDR3 bases are TGTGCCAGCAGCTTGTTAGCGGGGGGGCCAGTCGGGGAGCAGTTCTTC.

This chain links TRBV23-1 with TRBJ1-2; a possible D gene is TRBD1 (6 bases). TRBV23-1 is marked as an open reading frame, function uncertain. Trimming cost V 5 bases and J 5 bases, with 27 bases left between them. The CDR3 loop spans 18 amino acids. This chain's CDR3 is CASSSGHGSTGAPYGYTF. The CDR3, as DNA: TGCGCCAGCAGTTCGGGACATGGATCAACTGGGGCGCCTTATGGCTACACCTTC.

The genes are TRBV19 and TRBJ1-5, with D perhaps TRBD1 (5 bases). This CDR3 region has 16 residues. Germline CDR1 reads LNHDA; CDR2 reads SQIVND (reference sequence). Trimming shortened V by 3 bases and J by 2 bases, and 14 bases separated the two germline ends. This CDR3 reads CASSMGGAMGNQPQHF. The CDR3 nucleotides are TGTGCCAGTAGTATGGGCGGGGCGATGGGCAATCAGCCCCAGCATTTT.

V is TRBV24-1 and J is TRBJ1-3, with D possibly matching TRBD1 (5 bases). The CDR3 runs 15 residues. V dropped 4 bases and J dropped 0 bases, with 9 bases sitting between them. Germline CDR1 is KGHDR and CDR2 is SFDVKD. The CDR3 DNA reads as TGTGCCACCAGTGACTCAGGGATCTCTGGAAACACCATATATTTT. Protein: CATSDSGISGNTIYF.

In regard to this clone: Other DNA sequences in this specimen translate into the identical CDR3. V gene TRBV3-1 (or the pseudogene TRBV3-2) combines with J gene TRBJ1-2, with 8 bases aligning to TRBD1. Germline loops: CDR1 LGHDT, CDR2 YNNKEL (reference sequence). The CDR3 is 13 residues long. V was clipped by 3 bases and J by 7 bases; unmatched bases: 4. CDR3 in DNA: TGTGCCAGCAGCCAGAGGCAGGGGGCTGGCTACACCTTC. Encoded protein: CASSQRQGAGYTF.

The CDR3: CASSHSGAGEQFF. The DNA of the CDR3 is TGTGCCAGCTCACACAGCGGGGCTGGTGAGCAGTTCTTC. J is TRBJ2-1 and V is TRBV18, with 7 bases lining up with TRBD2. Germline-derived CDR1 and CDR2 are KGHSH and LQKENI. Losses at the gene ends were 4 bases for V and 9 bases for J; bases not matched to a gene: 6. This CDR3 comprises 13 residues.

The chain employs TRBV7-2 and TRBJ2-1; D is unresolved. The V end was cut by 5 bases, the J end by 4 bases, with 15 bases between. Germline V lookup: CDR1 SGHTA, CDR2 FQGNSA. The CDR3 contains 15 residues. DNA of the CDR3: TGTGCCAGCAGCCGGTCAGAACGGGTTTACAATGAGCAGTTCTTC. It codes for CASSRSERVYNEQFF.

The gene calls are TRBV7-9 and TRBJ1-1; TRBD1 might be the D (5 bases). CDR3 length: 14 amino acids. CDR1 SEHNR and CDR2 FQNEAQ come from the germline V gene (reference sequence). V lost 3 bases and J 2 bases, leaving 10 bases between the germline ends. CDR3 sequence reads: CASSFLTENTEAFF. CDR3 coding DNA: TGTGCCAGCAGCTTCCTGACAGAAAACACTGAAGCTTTCTTT.

The count of this clone is one. V gene TRBV7-2 combines with J gene TRBJ1-2; D ambiguous. Germline values: CDR1 SGHTA, CDR2 FQGNSA. The CDR3 spans 15 residues. Trimming stripped 8 bases from V and 6 bases from J, with 22 bases between. CDR3 loop: CASRQGFPAGHGYTF. CDR3 nucleotide sequence: TGTGCCAGCCGACAAGGATTTCCTGCTGGCCATGGCTACACCTTC.

The CDR3 DNA follows: TGTGCCACCTTTCCGGGACAGGGTCAAAGAACTGAAGCTTTCTTT. It specifies CATFPGQGQRTEAFF. The chain joins TRBV6-5 to TRBJ1-1; TRBD1 matches 9 bases. The J segment lost 5 bases and the V segment lost 10 bases, leaving 14 bases of the junction unmatched. The CDR3 runs 15 residues. Germline CDR1 and CDR2: MNHEY and SVGAGI.

J is TRBJ2-1 and V is TRBV11-2; D unresolved. V shed 7 bases and J shed 5 bases, with 18 bases lying between them. This CDR3 spans 15 amino acids. In germline, CDR1 is SGHAT, CDR2 FQNNGV. CDR3: CASTPGRYGDNEQFF. CDR3 sequence (DNA): TGTGCCAGCACCCCGGGTAGATATGGTGACAATGAGCAGTTCTTC.

This clone has just one count. The chain links TRBV4-1 to TRBJ2-4; TRBD2 is a possible D gene (5 bases). The germline V and J ends were trimmed by 0 bases and 3 bases, with 18 bases remaining between them. This CDR3 has 18 residues. The germline V gene encodes CDR1 MGHRA and CDR2 YSYEKL. The CDR3 region is CASSQETHGSGNKNIQYF. The DNA for the CDR3 is TGCGCCAGCAGCCAAGAAACCCACGGAAGCGGAAACAAAAACATTCAGTACTTC.

This clone has just one count. V gene TRBV21-1 combines with J gene TRBJ1-4; the D call TRBD1 from the table was never checked on the DNA. TRBV21-1 corresponds to a pseudogene. The CDR3 is 20 residues long. The CDR3 protein is CASSPDVSEGQSTTNEKLFF. DNA for the CDR3: TGTGCCAGCAGCCCCGATGTCTCTGAAGGACAGAGTACAACTAATGAAAAACTGTTTTTT.

The gene calls are TRBV4-1 and TRBJ1-3; no reliable D call. The CDR3 is made up of 17 amino acids. Per the germline V gene, CDR1 is MGHRA and CDR2 is YSYEKL. Trimming left V 0 bases short and J 0 bases short, with 12 bases between. CDR3 residues: CASSQDYIPGSGNTIYF. For the CDR3, the DNA is TGCGCCAGCAGCCAAGATTATATCCCGGGCTCTGGAAACACCATATATTTT.

This chain uses TRBV19 with TRBJ2-7, with D unresolved. Germline V gene data show CDR1 as LNHDA and CDR2 as SQIVND (reference sequence). V was pared by 5 bases and J by 2 bases, with 7 bases between. CDR3 length equals 12 residues. The CDR3 DNA follows: TGTGCCAGTAGTCCCGGTGCCTACGAGCAGTACTTC. Protein product: CASSPGAYEQYF.

This chain connects TRBV10-1 to TRBJ1-1; 7 nucleotides align to TRBD1. The CDR3 covers 15 residues. Germline V gene sequence: CDR1 WNHNN, CDR2 SYGVQD (reference sequence). Unmatched junction bases numbered 6, after V lost 3 bases and J lost 2 bases. The CDR3 sequence is CASSESGTANTEAFF. The CDR3 DNA reads as TGCGCCAGCAGTGAATCGGGGACAGCAAACACTGAAGCTTTCTTT.

The CDR3 loop reads CASSLRQGENEKLFF. The CDR3 region has the DNA TGTGCCAGCAGCTTAAGGCAGGGGGAAAATGAAAAACTGTTTTTT. This sequence joins TRBV11-2 and TRBJ1-4; 7 nucleotides match TRBD1. With 2 bases clipped from V and 5 bases from J, the junction kept 5 bases outside the gene matches. CDR1 and CDR2 (germline): SGHAT, FQNNGV. The CDR3 is 15 amino acids.

Turning to this clone: Compared with germline, one end of the junction differs, possibly owing to a read error. This sequence joins TRBV18 and TRBJ2-4; the match to TRBD1 covers 9 bases. Germline-derived CDR1 and CDR2 are KGHSH and LQKENI. The CDR3 is made up of 17 amino acids. CDR3 protein: CASSLIPGQGPKNIQYF. The CDR3 DNA reads TGTGCCAGCTCACTCATACCGGGACAGGGACCCAAAAACATTCAGTACTTT.

The gene calls are TRBV2 and TRBJ2-2; weak D call: TRBD2 (6 bases). Trimming shortened V by 4 bases and J by 0 bases, and 12 bases separated the two germline ends. Germline CDR1 SNHLY, CDR2 FYNNEI. The length of the CDR3 is 16 residues. DNA for the CDR3: TGTGCCAGCAGTGGAATTCCGGGGGCGAACACCGGGGAGCTGTTTTTT. It yields the protein CASSGIPGANTGELFF.

This chain links TRBV29-1 with TRBJ1-2; TRBD1 is a possible D gene (5 bases). Germline CDR1 is SQVTM and CDR2 is ANQGSEA. The CDR3 has 13 residues. Trimming shortened V by 0 bases and J by 7 bases, and 12 bases separated the two germline ends. CDR3 in DNA: TGCAGCGTTGAAGATCAGGGTTCCGCTGGCTACACCTTC. This translates into CSVEDQGSAGYTF.